The 2 T cell receptor beta chains below were found in one sample sequenced in a study of shared clonotypes between healthy human individuals. Measured with immunoSEQ multiplex PCR; TCRdb has only the in-frame clones, and not every one. The repertoire includes 600,000 to 800,000 clones, roughly 72% of them detected once, and more than 1.5% sits in the top ten. What was sequenced was memory CD4+ T cells sorted from blood. Subset given: CD45RA-negative fraction. Receptor source: a woman aged 25-40 years in good health.

V gene TRBV5-1 combines with J gene TRBJ2-1; D not resolved. In germline, CDR1 is SGHRS, CDR2 YFSETQ. Trimming took off 0 bases at V and 8 bases at J, with 15 bases between the two ends. The CDR3 is 15 residues long. The CDR3 DNA is TGCGCCAGCAGCTTGGGTTTTTGGGAAGTGGATGAGCAGTTCTTC. Amino acids: CASSLGFWEVDEQFF.

The J gene is TRBJ1-4, the V gene TRBV19; no definite D call. Germline loops: CDR1 LNHDA, CDR2 SQIVND (reference sequence). The CDR3 sequence is 16 residues long. V was clipped by 7 bases and J by 5 bases, with 20 bases between them. The CDR3: CASKGVQMFTNEKLFF. For the CDR3, the DNA is TGTGCCAGTAAAGGCGTCCAGATGTTTACAAATGAAAAACTGTTTTTT. The whole variable domain, filled in from reference TRBV19 and TRBJ1-4, reads DGGITQSPKYLFRKEGQNVTLSCEQNLNHDAMYWYRQDPGQGLRLIYYSQIVNDFQKGDIAEGYSVSREKKESFPLTVTSAQKNPTAFYLCASKGVQMFTNEKLFFGSGTQLSVL.